The rows below give T cell receptor beta chains drawn from one sample of a study of human T cells and chemical hapten exposure. TCRdb called the RACE reads again in MiXCR, with one record for every CDR3 protein. The sample lists 60,000 to 80,000 distinct CDR3 sequences; 30% to 35% were seen once. Sequencing was performed on whole blood, taken in connection with sensitization to the hapten diphenylcyclopropenone (DPC). The receptors stem from a middle-aged man with alopecia areata. Some clones in this sample may be carry-over from other donors' samples. Both conserved end residues are part of each CDR3. The D gene is left open where the match is weak. Clone size is stated in some rows and not others, as once, few, many or a class when expanded.

v_gene,abundance,len,j_gene,d_gene,CDR3aa,CDR3nt
TRBV20-1,.,16,TRBJ2-4,.,CSATILSGEAKNIQYF,TGCAGTGCCACCATATTATCAGGGGAGGCCAAAAACATTCAGTACTTC
TRBV7-3,.,15,TRBJ2-3,TRBD1,CASSSTGEGPDTQYF,TGTGCCAGCAGCTCGACAGGGGAAGGGCCAGATACGCAGTATTTT
TRBV7-2,.,16,TRBJ2-1,.,CASSLGGLASYNEQFF,TGTGCCAGCAGCCTCGGGGGGCTAGCGAGCTACAATGAGCAGTTCTTC
TRBV14,few,15,TRBJ2-7,.,CASSRGGGPLIEQYF,TGTGCCAGCAGCCGAGGAGGGGGTCCGTTAATTGAGCAGTACTTC
TRBV20-1,.,17,TRBJ2-7,TRBD2,CSAPRISGRVGAYEQYF,TGCAGTGCCCCCCGGATTAGCGGGAGAGTAGGGGCCTACGAGCAGTACTTC
TRBV6-2/TRBV6-3,.,17,TRBJ1-4,.,CASSYWGVGATNEKLFF,TGTGCCAGCAGTTACTGGGGTGTCGGTGCAACTAATGAAAAACTGTTTTTT
TRBV7-3,few,15,TRBJ2-5,.,CASSRYGAEQETQYF,TGTGCCAGCAGCCGGTATGGGGCGGAACAAGAGACCCAGTACTTC
TRBV14,.,14,TRBJ1-1,.,CASSQGGGRTEAFF,TGTGCCAGCAGCCAAGGCGGGGGAAGGACTGAAGCTTTCTTT
TRBV6-5,few,16,TRBJ2-6,.,CASKGLSRSGANVLTF,TGTGCCAGCAAAGGTCTATCCCGATCTGGGGCCAACGTCCTGACTTTC
TRBV5-4,.,14,TRBJ2-7,TRBD2,CASSSRTSDYEQYF,TGTGCCAGCAGCTCAAGGACTAGCGACTACGAGCAGTACTTC
TRBV14,.,13,TRBJ2-3,.,CASSLHLYDTQYF,TGTGCCAGCAGCCTACATTTATATGATACGCAGTATTTT
TRBV19,.,13,TRBJ2-7,.,CASSMEGSYEQYF,TGTGCCAGTAGTATGGAGGGGAGCTACGAGCAGTACTTC
TRBV7-2,.,17,TRBJ1-3,.,CASSPLGSALSGNTIYF,TGTGCCAGCAGCCCCCTCGGCAGTGCTCTCTCTGGAAACACCATATATTTT
TRBV19,few,13,TRBJ2-7,.,CASSITRGGEQYF,TGTGCCAGTAGTATCACCAGGGGAGGCGAGCAGTACTTC
TRBV24-1,few,15,TRBJ2-3,.,CATSDLGQGTDTQYF,TGTGCCACCAGTGATTTAGGGCAGGGGACAGATACGCAGTATTTT
TRBV10-3,few,15,TRBJ2-7,.,CAIGVVGPTVDEQYF,TGTGCCATCGGGGTGGTAGGGCCGACGGTCGACGAGCAGTACTTC
TRBV20-1,few,14,TRBJ2-5,.,CSARGGGGSETQYF,TGCAGTGCCCGAGGAGGGGGCGGGAGTGAGACCCAGTACTTC
TRBV11-2,.,15,TRBJ2-3,.,CASSLPQTGGDTQYF,TGTGCCAGCAGCTTACCTCAGACTGGAGGAGATACGCAGTATTTT
TRBV7-9,few,14,TRBJ1-1,.,CASSFPRTTTEAFF,TGTGCCAGCAGCTTCCCGAGGACAACCACTGAAGCTTTCTTT
TRBV12-3/TRBV12-4,many,15,TRBJ1-5,.,CASSFSSAGREPQHF,TGTGCCAGCAGTTTTAGTTCGGCAGGGCGAGAGCCCCAGCATTTT
TRBV20-1,.,13,TRBJ2-4,.,CSAISGDWYIQYF,TGCAGTGCTATCTCAGGGGATTGGTACATTCAGTACTTC
TRBV24-1,.,14,TRBJ2-7,TRBD1,CATSDPGQSNEQYF,TGTGCCACCAGTGATCCGGGACAGTCCAACGAGCAGTACTTC
TRBV20-1,many,12,TRBJ1-1,.,CSASVGSTEAFF,TGCAGTGCTAGTGTTGGGAGCACTGAAGCTTTCTTT
TRBV7-2,.,14,TRBJ1-5,.,CASSLVGFNQPQHF,TGTGCCAGCAGCTTAGTAGGGTTTAATCAGCCCCAGCATTTT
TRBV11-2,.,14,TRBJ1-4,.,CASGGGGAGEKLFF,TGTGCCAGCGGAGGGGGGGGGGCAGGAGAAAAACTGTTTTTT
TRBV5-1,.,15,TRBJ2-7,TRBD2,CASSPLAGSSYEQYF,TGCGCCAGCAGCCCACTAGCGGGATCTTCCTACGAGCAGTACTTC
TRBV7-8,few,14,TRBJ2-5,.,CASSLGWLQETQYF,TGTGCCAGCAGCTTAGGTTGGCTACAAGAGACCCAGTACTTC
TRBV29-1,.,13,TRBJ2-3,TRBD2,CSVVAGGPDTQYF,TGCAGCGTTGTTGCGGGAGGACCAGATACGCAGTATTTT
TRBV5-1,many,15,TRBJ2-3,.,CASGERNGHTDTQYF,TGCGCCAGCGGAGAGAGGAACGGCCACACAGATACGCAGTATTTT
TRBV5-1,few,15,TRBJ1-2,TRBD1,CASSPTGGEDYGYTF,TGCGCCAGCAGCCCAACAGGGGGAGAGGACTATGGCTACACCTTC
TRBV6-5,.,15,TRBJ1-5,.,CASSRLPGPNQPQHF,TGTGCCAGCAGTCGCCTACCGGGACCCAATCAGCCCCAGCATTTT
TRBV6-1,.,15,TRBJ2-3,TRBD2,CASTGLEATTDTQYF,TGTGCCAGCACGGGACTAGAAGCTACGACAGATACGCAGTATTTT
TRBV20-1,few,17,TRBJ2-5,TRBD2,CSARPPGLAGLKETQYF,TGCAGTGCTAGACCTCCGGGACTAGCGGGCCTGAAAGAGACCCAGTACTTC
TRBV11-2,.,14,TRBJ1-4,.,CASSSDRTNEKLFF,TGTGCCAGCAGCTCCGACAGAACTAATGAAAAACTGTTTTTT
TRBV20-1,.,14,TRBJ2-5,.,CSARVGSYQETQYF,TGCAGTGCTAGAGTGGGGTCGTACCAAGAGACCCAGTACTTC
TRBV6-5,.,15,TRBJ2-7,.,CASSYSRRSSYEQYF,TGTGCCAGCAGTTACTCTCGGAGGAGCTCCTACGAGCAGTACTTC
TRBV10-3,.,14,TRBJ2-5,TRBD1,CAISAGQGQETQYF,TGTGCCATCAGTGCGGGACAGGGGCAAGAGACCCAGTACTTC
TRBV28,few,12,TRBJ2-7,.,CASSLRSYEQYF,TGTGCCAGCAGTTTACGGTCCTACGAGCAGTACTTC
TRBV20-1,few,14,TRBJ2-7,.,CSARMGGSSYEQYF,TGCAGTGCTAGAATGGGTGGGTCGTCCTACGAGCAGTACTTC
TRBV20-1,.,15,TRBJ2-7,.,CSARDKAGTSYEQYF,TGCAGTGCTAGAGATAAGGCGGGTACCTCCTACGAGCAGTACTTC
TRBV27,.,13,TRBJ2-7,.,CASSLITGYEQYF,TGTGCCAGCAGTTTAATTACCGGGTACGAGCAGTACTTC
TRBV20-1,.,14,TRBJ2-5,TRBD2,CSAESGREVETQYF,TGCAGTGCTGAAAGCGGGAGGGAGGTAGAGACCCAGTACTTC
TRBV6-2/TRBV6-3,.,14,TRBJ1-5,.,CASRPAGGNQPQHF,TGTGCCAGCCGCCCAGCGGGGGGGAATCAGCCCCAGCATTTT
TRBV20-1,many,15,TRBJ2-7,TRBD2,CSARDLASGNYEQYF,TGCAGTGCTAGAGATCTGGCTAGCGGGAATTACGAGCAGTACTTC
TRBV7-9,few,15,TRBJ2-3,TRBD1,CASSPWTGRGDTQYF,TGTGCCAGCAGCCCTTGGACAGGGAGAGGAGATACGCAGTATTTT
TRBV11-2,few,20,TRBJ2-6,TRBD1,CASSLGNIGQGTFGANVLTF,TGTGCCAGCAGCTTAGGAAACATTGGACAGGGGACTTTTGGGGCCAACGTCCTGACTTTC
TRBV20-1,few,13,TRBJ2-5,TRBD2,CSARVPTRTSANF,TGCAGTGCTAGAGTCCCGACGCGAACTAGCGCGAACTTC
TRBV6-5,many,16,TRBJ2-7,TRBD1,CASSTLSMGQTYEQYF,TGTGCCAGCAGCACACTTTCCATGGGACAGACGTACGAGCAGTACTTC
TRBV5-5,few,13,TRBJ1-2,.,CASSLREHYGYTF,TGTGCCAGCAGCTTGAGGGAGCACTATGGCTACACCTTC
TRBV11-1,.,17,TRBJ2-1,TRBD2,CASSLGIAGAIYNEQFF,TGTGCCAGCAGCTTAGGAATAGCGGGAGCTATCTACAATGAGCAGTTCTTC
TRBV12-3/TRBV12-4,few,17,TRBJ1-1,.,CASSRWRGRGLNTEAFF,TGTGCCAGCAGCCGGTGGCGGGGCCGGGGTTTGAACACTGAAGCTTTCTTT
TRBV27,.,15,TRBJ2-7,TRBD2,CASTLSTSGRGEQYF,TGTGCCAGCACCCTTTCAACTAGCGGGAGAGGTGAGCAGTACTTC
TRBV27,few,16,TRBJ2-3,.,CASSYKTSYSTDTQYF,TGTGCCAGCAGTTACAAGACTAGTTATAGCACAGATACGCAGTATTTT
TRBV11-1,few,15,TRBJ2-3,.,CASSLGWEVADTQYF,TGTGCCAGCAGCTTAGGCTGGGAAGTTGCAGATACGCAGTATTTT
TRBV6-6,.,14,TRBJ1-1,TRBD1,CASITGTANTETFF,TGTGCCAGCATTACCGGGACAGCCAACACTGAAACTTTCTTT
TRBV12-3/TRBV12-4,.,13,TRBJ2-2,.,CASSLRRTGELFF,TGTGCCAGCAGTTTACGGCGGACCGGGGAGCTGTTTTTT
TRBV20-1,.,13,TRBJ2-7,TRBD2,CSAQGLAIYEQYF,TGCAGTGCCCAAGGACTAGCAATCTACGAGCAGTACTTC
TRBV6-2/TRBV6-3,.,17,TRBJ2-1,TRBD2,CASSYSNRAGVRGEQFF,TGTGCCAGCAGTTACTCGAACCGGGCGGGAGTCCGGGGTGAGCAGTTCTTC
TRBV12-3/TRBV12-4,.,15,TRBJ1-5,.,CASSLFGGGGQPQHF,TGTGCCAGCAGTTTATTCGGAGGGGGAGGTCAGCCCCAGCATTTT
TRBV20-1,.,13,TRBJ1-1,TRBD1,CSARRTGGTEAFF,TGCAGTGCTAGAAGGACAGGGGGGACTGAAGCTTTCTTT